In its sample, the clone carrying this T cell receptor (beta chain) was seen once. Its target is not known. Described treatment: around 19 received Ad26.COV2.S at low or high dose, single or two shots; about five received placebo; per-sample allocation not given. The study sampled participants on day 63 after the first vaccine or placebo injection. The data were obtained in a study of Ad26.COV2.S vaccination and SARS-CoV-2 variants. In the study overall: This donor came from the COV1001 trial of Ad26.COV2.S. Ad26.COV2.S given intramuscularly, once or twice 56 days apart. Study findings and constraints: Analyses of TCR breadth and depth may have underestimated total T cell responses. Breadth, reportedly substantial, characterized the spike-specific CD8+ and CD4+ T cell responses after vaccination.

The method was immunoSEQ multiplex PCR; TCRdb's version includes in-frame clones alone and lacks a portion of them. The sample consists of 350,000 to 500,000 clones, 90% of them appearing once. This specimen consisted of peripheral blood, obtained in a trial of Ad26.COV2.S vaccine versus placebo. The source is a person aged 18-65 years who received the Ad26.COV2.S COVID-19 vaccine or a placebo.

In DNA, the CDR3 is TGTGCCAGCAGCGTAGCCCTCCGGGACAGGGGGGACACCGGGGAGCTGTTTTTT. Protein sequence: CASSVALRDRGDTGELFF. The rearrangement joins TRBV9 to TRBJ2-2; 11 bases line up with TRBD1. With 0 bases clipped from V and 3 bases from J, the junction kept 7 bases outside the gene matches. Per the germline V gene, CDR1 is SGDLS and CDR2 is YYNGEE. The CDR3 contains 18 residues.